Each of the 13 T cell receptor beta chains below was sequenced from the same sample in a study of T cell responses to AZD1222 COVID-19 vaccine. Sequenced by immunoSEQ multiplex PCR; TCRdb stores in-frame clones only, minus some. Among some 100,000 clones, 88% were seen once, and the ten largest hold around a sixth. This material consisted of peripheral blood, taken on day 0 of AZD1222 vaccination. The receptors originated from an adult in good health.

The J gene is TRBJ2-1, the V gene TRBV4-2, with D uncertain. Trimming cost V 4 bases and J 1 base, with 8 bases left between them. In germline, CDR1 is LGHNA, CDR2 YNFKEQ. The CDR3 is 14 residues long. In DNA, the CDR3 is TGTGCCAGCAGCCTCGAAGTTTCCTACAATGAGCAGTTCTTC. Its protein product is CASSLEVSYNEQFF.

The V gene is TRBV5-1, the J gene TRBJ1-2; 8 bases match TRBD1. J was trimmed by 4 bases and V by 4 bases; bases with no gene match: 9. The CDR3 totals 15 residues. Germline V gives CDR1 SGHRS, CDR2 YFSETQ. CDR3 region: CASSQTGAGPYGYTF. In DNA, the CDR3 is TGCGCCAGCAGCCAGACAGGGGCCGGGCCCTATGGCTACACCTTC.

CDR3 in amino acids: CASSQGAYNEQFF. CDR3 DNA sequence: TGTGCCAGCAGCCAGGGCGCCTACAATGAGCAGTTCTTC. The rearrangement uses TRBV14 and TRBJ2-1; D unclear. V was shortened by 3 bases and J by 2 bases, with 5 bases between the two germline ends. The CDR3 consists of 13 residues. Germline V gene data show CDR1 as SGHDN and CDR2 as FVKESK.

The chain uses TRBV4-1 and TRBJ1-5; 7 nucleotides line up with TRBD1. The length of the CDR3 is 16 residues. The junction had 13 bases not matched to a gene; V was cut back by 0 bases and J by 11 bases. Germline V gene lookup returns CDR1 MGHRA and CDR2 YSYEKL. CDR3 bases: TGCGCCAGCAGCCAAGATGGTCAGGGGGGGTTTAGGGCCCAGCATTTT. Its protein product is CASSQDGQGGFRAQHF.

The rearrangement uses TRBV6-2 or TRBV6-3 and TRBJ1-4, with a possible D match to TRBD1 (6 bases). Germline V CDR1 and CDR2: MNHEY, SVGEGT. V was shortened by 2 bases and J by 7 bases, with 11 bases between the two germline ends. There are 14 residues in the CDR3. The CDR3 region has the DNA TGTGCCAGCAGTTACCGGGGGCAAGGTGAAAAACTGTTTTTT. This translates into CASSYRGQGEKLFF.

This rearrangement joins TRBV9 to TRBJ1-6; D possibly corresponds to TRBD1 (6 bases). The CDR3 totals 16 residues. V was trimmed by 0 bases and J by 5 bases, leaving 12 bases between them. CDR1 is SGDLS, CDR2 YYNGEE, per germline. CDR3: CASSVDPGADNSPLHF. In DNA form, the CDR3 reads TGTGCCAGCAGCGTAGATCCAGGGGCGGATAATTCACCCCTCCACTTT.

This sequence joins TRBV5-4 and TRBJ1-2; no clear D. The CDR3 consists of 14 residues. CDR1 and CDR2 from the germline V gene are SGHNT and YYREEE (reference sequence). V lost 1 base and J lost 4, with 11 bases in between. The CDR3 reads CASSLSQDFYGYTF. The CDR3 bases are TGTGCCAGCAGCTTGAGTCAAGACTTCTATGGCTACACCTTC.

This rearrangement joins TRBV4-1 to TRBJ1-1; 7 bases match TRBD1. This CDR3 is built from 16 residues. With V trimmed by 4 bases and J by 5 bases, 13 bases remained unmatched. From germline, CDR1 is MGHRA and CDR2 YSYEKL. This CDR3 is CASSPSLRQGTTEAFF. The CDR3 DNA sequence: TGCGCCAGCAGCCCGAGCCTTAGACAGGGTACGACTGAAGCTTTCTTT.

Comment on this clone: Other DNA sequences within the sample encode an identical CDR3. J is TRBJ2-5 and V is TRBV24-1; unclear D gene. The CDR3 consists of 13 residues. The ends were cut back, 0 bases at V and 3 bases at J, with 4 bases in the middle. Germline-derived CDR1 and CDR2 are KGHDR and SFDVKD. The CDR3 sequence: CATSDLGEETQYF. The CDR3, as DNA: TGTGCCACCAGTGATTTGGGAGAAGAGACCCAGTACTTC.

CDR3 protein: CSASDYSYEQYF. In nucleotides, the CDR3 is TGCAGTGCTAGTGACTACTCCTACGAGCAGTACTTC. This chain joins TRBV20-1 and TRBJ2-7; D is perhaps TRBD2 (5 bases). Germline values: CDR1 DFQATT, CDR2 SNEGSKA (reference sequence). Trimming took off 3 bases at V and 0 bases at J, with 6 bases between the two ends. The CDR3 spans 12 residues.

The gene calls are TRBV11-3 and TRBJ2-2, with D perhaps matching TRBD1 (7 bases). The V and J ends lost 6 bases and 5 bases respectively, with 19 bases between them. Germline CDR1 reads SGHNT; CDR2 reads YENEEA. This CDR3 region has 16 residues. The CDR3 DNA is TGTGCCAGCAGGAGAGGAGGGGGCGTTGGAACCGGGGAGCTGTTTTTT. Its translation is CASRRGGGVGTGELFF.

This rearrangement joins TRBV12-3 or TRBV12-4 to TRBJ2-7; the D is unclear. The CDR3 covers 12 residues. V was trimmed by 0 bases and J by 4 bases, leaving 4 bases between them. CDR3 coding DNA: TGTGCCAGCAGTTTAGCTTCATACGAGCAGTACTTC. Its protein product is CASSLASYEQYF.

CDR3 sequence: CASSERQLAVGNTIYF. CDR3 coding DNA: TGTGCCAGCAGTGAAAGACAGCTGGCCGTGGGAAACACCATATATTTT. The chain carries TRBV6-1 and TRBJ1-3, with D perhaps TRBD1 (5 bases). The CDR3 is 16 amino acids. With 2 bases removed from V and 4 bases from J, the gap between germline ends came to 15 bases. CDR1 and CDR2 from the germline V gene are MNHNS and SASEGT.